A selection of T cell receptor beta chains follows, all from one sample in a study of shared clonotypes between healthy human individuals. Clones were sequenced by immunoSEQ multiplex PCR, and TCRdb holds only the in-frame ones, with some missing. Here the sample spans about half a million clones, 78% being singletons. Sequencing input: PBMCs. Receptors originate from a woman in her thirties or forties in good health. Some clones in this sample may be carry-over from other donors' samples. Each CDR3 is given with its conserved first and last residue. The order of the fields is V gene, J gene, D gene, CDR3 length, clone size, CDR3 DNA, CDR3 protein. The D gene is left open where the match is weak. Clone size is given for some rows only: seen once, a few or many times, or a class if the clone is expanded.

v_gene: TRBV27; j_gene: TRBJ2-1; d_gene: .; len: 16; abundance: .; CDR3nt: TGTGCCAGCAGTTTGTCCGGGACATTCGAGGGCAATGAGCAGTTCTTC; CDR3aa: CASSLSGTFEGNEQFF
v_gene: TRBV4-1; j_gene: TRBJ2-7; d_gene: TRBD2; len: 18; abundance: .; CDR3nt: TGCGCCAGCAGCCACCCGGGACTGGCGGGAGGGGGCCCATACGAGCAGTACTTC; CDR3aa: CASSHPGLAGGGPYEQYF
v_gene: TRBV4-2; j_gene: TRBJ2-5; d_gene: TRBD2; len: 16; abundance: .; CDR3nt: TGTGCCAGCAGCCCTGGACTAGCGGGAGAAGCGGAGACCCAGTACTTC; CDR3aa: CASSPGLAGEAETQYF
v_gene: TRBV6-5; j_gene: TRBJ1-5; d_gene: .; len: 13; abundance: few; CDR3nt: TGTGCCAGCAGTTACAGGGACAATCAGCCCCAGCATTTT; CDR3aa: CASSYRDNQPQHF
v_gene: TRBV4-1; j_gene: TRBJ1-2; d_gene: TRBD1; len: 16; abundance: once; CDR3nt: TGCGCCAGCAGCCACGTTCTCGACAGGGGGCACTATGGCTACACCTTC; CDR3aa: CASSHVLDRGHYGYTF
v_gene: TRBV29-1; j_gene: TRBJ2-2; d_gene: .; len: 14; abundance: .; CDR3nt: TGCAGCGCAGCCAGAGGGAGGAGCACCGGGGAGCTGTTTTTT; CDR3aa: CSAARGRSTGELFF
v_gene: TRBV4-2; j_gene: TRBJ2-2; d_gene: .; len: 15; abundance: .; CDR3nt: TGTGCCAGCAGCCAAGCCCCGGGAGAGAACGGGGAGCTGTTTTTT; CDR3aa: CASSQAPGENGELFF
v_gene: TRBV15; j_gene: TRBJ1-3; d_gene: .; len: 14; abundance: .; CDR3nt: TGTGCCACCAGCAGCCCGTCAGAGGGAAACACCATATATTTT; CDR3aa: CATSSPSEGNTIYF
v_gene: TRBV10-3; j_gene: TRBJ2-1; d_gene: TRBD2; len: 14; abundance: .; CDR3nt: TGTGCCATCAAAGGGGTAGCGGGCTACAATGAGCAGTTCTTC; CDR3aa: CAIKGVAGYNEQFF
v_gene: TRBV27; j_gene: TRBJ1-1; d_gene: .; len: 13; abundance: once; CDR3nt: TGTGCCAGCAGTAAACAGGGTGGCCCTGAAGCTTTCTTT; CDR3aa: CASSKQGGPEAFF
v_gene: TRBV29-1; j_gene: TRBJ1-1; d_gene: .; len: 13; abundance: few; CDR3nt: TGCAGCGTTGAACCAAGACCTAGGGTAGAAGCTTTCTTT; CDR3aa: CSVEPRPRVEAFF
v_gene: TRBV2; j_gene: TRBJ2-2; d_gene: .; len: 14; abundance: .; CDR3nt: TGTGCCAGCAGTGGGGGGTTTCGCACCGGGGAGCTGTTTTTT; CDR3aa: CASSGGFRTGELFF
v_gene: TRBV5-1; j_gene: TRBJ1-2; d_gene: TRBD1; len: 18; abundance: .; CDR3nt: TGCGCCAGCAGCTTCGGATTACAGTTAGGGCAGGGGGATGGAGGCTACACCTTC; CDR3aa: CASSFGLQLGQGDGGYTF
v_gene: TRBV4-2; j_gene: TRBJ2-2; d_gene: .; len: 17; abundance: many; CDR3nt: TGTGCCAGCAGCCAGGCACGGGCAGGACAGAATACCGGGGAGCTGTTTTTT; CDR3aa: CASSQARAGQNTGELFF
v_gene: TRBV4-1; j_gene: TRBJ1-2; d_gene: TRBD1; len: 15; abundance: .; CDR3nt: TGCGCCAGCAGCCCCCGGGACAGGGGGCCCTATGGCTACACCTTC; CDR3aa: CASSPRDRGPYGYTF
v_gene: TRBV10-2; j_gene: TRBJ1-1; d_gene: .; len: 17; abundance: .; CDR3nt: TGCGCCAGCAGTGAGTCGGCAGGGCAACCGGGGGTCACTGAAGCTTTCTTT; CDR3aa: CASSESAGQPGVTEAFF
v_gene: TRBV6-6; j_gene: TRBJ2-7; d_gene: .; len: 14; abundance: .; CDR3nt: TGTGCCAGCAGAATACAGGAAAGCTCCTACGAGCAGTACTTC; CDR3aa: CASRIQESSYEQYF
v_gene: TRBV5-1; j_gene: TRBJ2-2; d_gene: TRBD1; len: 15; abundance: .; CDR3nt: TGCGCCAGCAGACCTGGGACAGGTAACACCGGGGAGCTGTTTTTT; CDR3aa: CASRPGTGNTGELFF
v_gene: TRBV10-3; j_gene: TRBJ2-1; d_gene: TRBD1; len: 12; abundance: .; CDR3nt: TGTGCCATCAGCGCAGGGGGCAATGAGCAGTTCTTC; CDR3aa: CAISAGGNEQFF
v_gene: TRBV7-9; j_gene: TRBJ1-1; d_gene: .; len: 15; abundance: .; CDR3nt: TGTGCCAGCAGCTTAGCGGGGGCCCCGAACACTGAAGCTTTCTTT; CDR3aa: CASSLAGAPNTEAFF
v_gene: TRBV7-2; j_gene: TRBJ1-5; d_gene: .; len: 13; abundance: .; CDR3nt: TGTGCCAGCAGCTTAGGCCTCGATCAGCCCCAGCATTTT; CDR3aa: CASSLGLDQPQHF
v_gene: TRBV5-3; j_gene: TRBJ2-1; d_gene: TRBD2; len: 15; abundance: .; CDR3nt: TGTGCCAGCAGCCGTGGGCTAGCGGCAATCAATGAGCAGTTCTTC; CDR3aa: CASSRGLAAINEQFF
v_gene: TRBV10-3; j_gene: TRBJ2-7; d_gene: TRBD2; len: 18; abundance: .; CDR3nt: TGTGCCATCAGTGACACGGTTTCCGGGACTACCTTCTCCTACGAGCAGTACTTC; CDR3aa: CAISDTVSGTTFSYEQYF
v_gene: TRBV10-2; j_gene: TRBJ2-3; d_gene: TRBD2; len: 14; abundance: .; CDR3nt: TGCGCCAGCAGTGGGCTAGCGGGAGCAGATACGCAGTATTTT; CDR3aa: CASSGLAGADTQYF
v_gene: TRBV30; j_gene: TRBJ1-1; d_gene: TRBD1; len: 14; abundance: few; CDR3nt: TGTGCCTTTGGGGACAGGGGGTTGAACACTGAAGCTTTCTTT; CDR3aa: CAFGDRGLNTEAFF
v_gene: TRBV11-3; j_gene: TRBJ1-4; d_gene: .; len: 14; abundance: .; CDR3nt: TGTGCCAGCAGTCTCAGGAGACCTGAGGAAAAACTGTTTTTT; CDR3aa: CASSLRRPEEKLFF
v_gene: TRBV7-8; j_gene: TRBJ1-3; d_gene: .; len: 16; abundance: .; CDR3nt: TGTGCCAGCAGCTTAGCCCCAGCGACCTCTGGAAACACCATATATTTT; CDR3aa: CASSLAPATSGNTIYF
v_gene: TRBV20-1; j_gene: TRBJ1-1; d_gene: .; len: 10; abundance: .; CDR3nt: TGCAGTGCTGGACTCCGGAGGTTTTTCTTT; CDR3aa: CSAGLRRFFF
v_gene: TRBV29-1; j_gene: TRBJ2-7; d_gene: TRBD1; len: 17; abundance: .; CDR3nt: TGCAGCGCCGAAAAGCCTAGCGGGACAGGGGGTACCTACGAGCAGTACTTC; CDR3aa: CSAEKPSGTGGTYEQYF
v_gene: TRBV7-2; j_gene: TRBJ2-3; d_gene: .; len: 16; abundance: .; CDR3nt: TGTGCCAGCAGCCGTAAAATGGTCGCTTACACAGATACGCAGTATTTT; CDR3aa: CASSRKMVAYTDTQYF
v_gene: TRBV7-2; j_gene: TRBJ1-2; d_gene: TRBD1; len: 17; abundance: .; CDR3nt: TGTGCCAGCAGCTTACGGACAGGGGCACTTACTAACTATGGCTACACCTTC; CDR3aa: CASSLRTGALTNYGYTF
v_gene: TRBV19; j_gene: TRBJ2-5; d_gene: .; len: 13; abundance: once; CDR3nt: TGTGCCAGTAGTGACAGGACACAAGAGACCCAGTACTTC; CDR3aa: CASSDRTQETQYF
v_gene: TRBV7-3; j_gene: TRBJ2-1; d_gene: TRBD2; len: 19; abundance: .; CDR3nt: TGTGCCAGCAGCTTAACGTGGGAGCGGGAGGGCCGTTCCTACAATGAGCAGTTCTTC; CDR3aa: CASSLTWEREGRSYNEQFF
v_gene: TRBV4-1; j_gene: TRBJ2-7; d_gene: .; len: 13; abundance: .; CDR3nt: TGCGCCAGCAGCCCTGCCGCGAACTACGAGCAGTACTTC; CDR3aa: CASSPAANYEQYF
v_gene: TRBV4-2; j_gene: TRBJ2-1; d_gene: TRBD2; len: 17; abundance: .; CDR3nt: TGTGCCAGCAGCCCTAGGACTAGCGGGGCGTCCTACAATGAGCAGTTCTTC; CDR3aa: CASSPRTSGASYNEQFF
v_gene: TRBV10-3; j_gene: TRBJ2-1; d_gene: TRBD1; len: 17; abundance: .; CDR3nt: TGTGCCATCAGTGAGCCGGCAGGGGGCCGGAGCCCAGATGAGCAGTTCTTC; CDR3aa: CAISEPAGGRSPDEQFF
v_gene: TRBV19; j_gene: TRBJ2-1; d_gene: TRBD2; len: 15; abundance: few; CDR3nt: TGTGCCAGTAGTACGACTAGCGGGAGGAGAGATGAGCAGTTCTTC; CDR3aa: CASSTTSGRRDEQFF
v_gene: TRBV18; j_gene: TRBJ2-3; d_gene: TRBD2; len: 17; abundance: .; CDR3nt: TGTGCCAGCTCACCAGGGACTAGCGGAAGTAGCACAGATACGCAGTATTTT; CDR3aa: CASSPGTSGSSTDTQYF
v_gene: TRBV4-1; j_gene: TRBJ1-3; d_gene: .; len: 18; abundance: few; CDR3nt: TGCGCCAGCAGCCAAGCAAGGTCTTTGGGGGGCTCTGGAAACACCATATATTTT; CDR3aa: CASSQARSLGGSGNTIYF
v_gene: TRBV10-2; j_gene: TRBJ1-5; d_gene: TRBD1; len: 15; abundance: .; CDR3nt: TGCGCCAGCAGTGAGTCCGGGACAGGGGTTCAGCCCCAGCATTTT; CDR3aa: CASSESGTGVQPQHF
v_gene: TRBV7-9; j_gene: TRBJ2-7; d_gene: TRBD2; len: 17; abundance: .; CDR3nt: TGTGCCAGCAGCTTAGAATGGGGGAGCGGGAGCTCCTACGAGCAGTACTTC; CDR3aa: CASSLEWGSGSSYEQYF
v_gene: TRBV5-1; j_gene: TRBJ1-4; d_gene: .; len: 16; abundance: .; CDR3nt: TGCGCCAGCAGCCCCTGGACGGACCCAACTAATGAAAAACTGTTTTTT; CDR3aa: CASSPWTDPTNEKLFF
v_gene: TRBV19; j_gene: TRBJ2-2; d_gene: .; len: 15; abundance: once; CDR3nt: TGTGCCAGTAGTACGAAAATCGGGGCGATCGGGGAGCTGTTTTTT; CDR3aa: CASSTKIGAIGELFF
v_gene: TRBV6-1; j_gene: TRBJ2-7; d_gene: .; len: 15; abundance: once; CDR3nt: TGTGCCAGCAGTGAAGGTGTAAGGGTTACGTACGAGCAGTACTTC; CDR3aa: CASSEGVRVTYEQYF
v_gene: TRBV19; j_gene: TRBJ2-1; d_gene: TRBD2; len: 16; abundance: .; CDR3nt: TGTGCCAGTAGCCTTTTAGCGGGAGGCCTTAGGTATGAGCAGTTCTTC; CDR3aa: CASSLLAGGLRYEQFF
v_gene: TRBV5-1; j_gene: TRBJ1-2; d_gene: .; len: 12; abundance: .; CDR3nt: TGCGCCAGCAGCTTCACAGGGAGCGGCTACACCTTC; CDR3aa: CASSFTGSGYTF
v_gene: TRBV30; j_gene: TRBJ2-4; d_gene: .; len: 13; abundance: .; CDR3nt: TGTGCCTGGAGGTGGCCCGGGAGTTACATTCAGTACTTC; CDR3aa: CAWRWPGSYIQYF
v_gene: TRBV6-5; j_gene: TRBJ1-2; d_gene: .; len: 11; abundance: .; CDR3nt: TGTGCCAGCAGTCGAGACATTGGCTACACCTTC; CDR3aa: CASSRDIGYTF